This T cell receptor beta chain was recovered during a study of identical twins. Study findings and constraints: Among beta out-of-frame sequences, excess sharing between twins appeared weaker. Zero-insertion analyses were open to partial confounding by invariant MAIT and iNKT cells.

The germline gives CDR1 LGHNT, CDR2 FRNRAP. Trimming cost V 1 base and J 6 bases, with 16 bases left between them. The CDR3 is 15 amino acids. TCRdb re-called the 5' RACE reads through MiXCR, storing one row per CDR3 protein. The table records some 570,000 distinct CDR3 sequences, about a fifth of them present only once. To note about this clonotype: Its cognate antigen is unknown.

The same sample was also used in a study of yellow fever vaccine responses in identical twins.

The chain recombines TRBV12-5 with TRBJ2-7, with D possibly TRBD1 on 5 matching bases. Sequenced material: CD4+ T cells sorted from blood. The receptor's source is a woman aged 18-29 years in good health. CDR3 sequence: CASGLEIETAPEQYF. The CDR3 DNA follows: TGTGCTAGTGGTTTGGAAATTGAGACAGCCCCCGAGCAGTACTTC.